The entry below describes one TCR beta chain. The sample holds a few counts of this clonotype. The antigen this receptor binds is unknown. The record has no base qualities; no much larger clone is one base away. The sample comes from a study of T cell repertoires in cytomegalovirus infection (dated by TCRdb to between 2017 and 2020). Regarding the research as a whole: Alongside well-studied HLA-B-restricted epitopes, the peptide stimulations were aimed at recently identified HLA-C-restricted CMV epitopes, whose presentation resists viral immunomodulation. The HLA type of each donor mattered for the analysis, because public TCR beta signatures pointed to carriage of CMV infection along with the matching HLA type. Study-level results and caveats: The ex vivo response was dominated by HLA-C-restricted CMV-specific TCR beta clonotypes, which also provided the single most frequent clonotype in two of eight donors. Cumulative frequency of public TCR beta family members discriminated carriers of CMV infection plus the relevant HLA type in this cohort and an independent approximately 400-donor cohort.

Based on the germline V gene (reference sequence), the CDR1 and CDR2 sequences are MNHNY and SVGAGI. The CDR3 runs 18 amino acids, cysteine and phenylalanine included. The read is trimmed to its CDR3 DNA, 54 bases read in frame from base 1. The germline ends are 24 bases apart after V is trimmed by 4 bases and J by 4 bases. The listed sequencing device is Illumina HiSeq 1500. In-frame beta chains were kept once TCRdb had trimmed the public reads at Q25 with fastp and called clones with MiXCR. All rows with the same CDR3 protein become a single entry with the most common DNA and genes. Across this sample there are 800,000 to 950,000 distinct CDR3 sequences, with 32% seen only once. Around 12% of the sample goes to the ten largest clones. The treatment or condition label here, explained by the study, means: in vitro stimulation with specific CMV peptide epitopes to enrich CMV-specific T cells.

The sequences come from cultured CD8+ T cells from PBMCs, collected from culture after CMV antigen stimulation. The receptor was derived from a human donor in good health (CMV status not recorded). Some clones in this sample may be carry-over from other donors' samples. The rearrangement combines TRBV6-6 with TRBJ2-3; D gene: possibly TRBD1, on 6 matching bases. CDR3 loop: CASSSDDRFIFSSDTQYF. The nucleotide sequence is given as TGTGCCAGCAGTTCCGACGACAGGTTTATCTTTTCCTCAGATACGCAGTATTTT.